The TCR beta chain under discussion was sequenced for a study of T cell repertoires in cytomegalovirus infection. Study details: Based on public TCR beta signatures, there were indications of CMV infection and of a matching HLA type. Study outcomes and limitations: Dominating the ex vivo response were HLA-C-restricted CMV-specific TCR beta clonotypes.

TCRdb independently ran MiXCR on the reads; one entry per CDR3 protein. The table shows hundreds of thousands of distinct CDR3 sequences, with 33% occurring only once. The CDR3 has 15 residues. As for this clonotype: The antigen is unknown. One end of the junction does not line up with germline, which may come from a read error.

Sequenced here: cultured PBMCs, sampled from culture after CMV antigen stimulation. V is TRBV5-3 and J is TRBJ2-3; D gene uncertain. TRBV5-3 is reported as an ORF; its role is uncertain. The sequence was collected from a human donor in good health (CMV status not recorded). Some clones in this sample may be carry-over from other donors' samples. The CDR3 is CASSLVRASTDTQYF. In nucleotides, the CDR3 is TGTGCCAGCAGCTTGGTTCGAGCTAGCACAGATACGCAGTATTTT.